This T cell receptor beta chain stems from a study of CD8 T cells in Susac syndrome. An amount of RNA that ranged from roughly 0.45 to 1 ug was reverse transcribed with random hexamers. Amplification of TCR beta CDR3 spanned 54 Vbeta and 13 Jbeta via immunoSEQ multiplex PCR. TCRdb used MiXCR to reprocess the immunoSEQ multiplex PCR reads, holding one entry per CDR3 protein. The sample consists of around 130,000 distinct CDR3 sequences, 94% of them appearing once. With 4 bases removed from V and 8 bases from J, the gap between germline ends came to 11 bases. The germline V gene encodes CDR1 LGHNT and CDR2 FRNRAP. This CDR3 has 12 amino acids. Negative isolation was used for CD8+ and CD4+ T cells and FACS enrichment for TEMRA cells.

This rearrangement joins TRBV12-5 to TRBJ1-1; maybe TRBD1 (5 bases). Material: CD4+ T cells from PBMCs. The source of this sequence is a human donor in good health. The CDR3 nucleotides read TGTGCTAGTGGTTCCCCCCCAGGGGAAGCTTTCTTT. It is translated as CASGSPPGEAFF. The full variable domain, with the rest looked up from reference TRBV12-5 and TRBJ1-1, is DARVTQTPRHKVTEMGQEVTMRCQPILGHNTVFWYRQTMMQGLELLAYFRNRAPLDDSGMPKDRFSAEMPDATLATLKIQPSEPRDSAVYFCASGSPPGEAFFGQGTRLTVV.